A single sample gave rise to the 18 T cell receptor beta chains below, sequenced in a study of patients and donors after allogeneic stem cell transplantation. In TCRdb, the RT-PCR reads were re-called with MiXCR into one record per CDR3 protein. The table lists about 74,000 distinct CDR3 sequences, around 27% of them singletons. The specimen was blood, either unsorted or a sorted T cell fraction (not recorded which). The receptors shown here come from a human donor who was either an allogeneic HSCT recipient or a stem cell or donor lymphocyte infusion donor (not recorded which). It is not recorded whose cells these are; they may come from a transplant donor.

The J gene is TRBJ1-5, the V gene TRBV10-3; 9 bases agree with TRBD1. The germline V gene has CDR1 ENHRY and CDR2 SYGVKD. The trim removed 11 bases at V and 6 bases at J, leaving 11 bases unmatched. The CDR3 covers 14 residues. The CDR3 coding sequence is TGTGCCTCCGATCCGGGACAGGGAGGTCAGCCCCAGCATTTT. The encoded protein is CASDPGQGGQPQHF.

This clonotype turned up a few times. The chain combines TRBV29-1 with TRBJ2-1; TRBD2 is a possible D gene (6 bases). Germline V gene data show CDR1 as SQVTM and CDR2 as ANQGSEA. V lost 4 bases to trimming and J lost 4 bases, with 14 bases between them. This CDR3 is built from 14 residues. This CDR3 reads CSVVGLARYNEQFF. Here the CDR3 DNA reads TGCAGCGTTGTCGGCCTAGCGAGGTACAATGAGCAGTTCTTC.

This clonotype has only a few counts. The J gene is TRBJ1-1, the V gene TRBV5-1; D not resolved. Germline V lookup: CDR1 SGHRS, CDR2 YFSETQ. The CDR3 contains 11 residues. V shed 3 bases and J shed 3 bases, with 3 bases lying between them. The CDR3, as DNA: TGCGCCAGCAGCTATGACACTGAAGCTTTCTTT. This sequence encodes CASSYDTEAFF.

Only a few counts were recorded for this clonotype. J is TRBJ2-7 and V is TRBV6-5, with 9 positions matching TRBD1. There are 14 residues in the CDR3. Trimming removed 5 bases from V and 4 bases from J; junction bases left unmatched: 6. Germline CDR1 is MNHEY and CDR2 is SVGAGI. The CDR3 region is CASSAIQGAYEQYF. The DNA of the CDR3 is TGTGCCAGCAGTGCCATACAGGGGGCGTACGAGCAGTACTTC.

This rearrangement joins TRBV5-6 to TRBJ2-2; TRBD2 aligns across 15 bases. The V segment lost 4 bases and the J segment 1 base; nucleotides outside the gene matches: 5. Germline V lookup: CDR1 SGHDT, CDR2 YYEEEE. The CDR3 is made up of 18 amino acids. The CDR3 DNA sequence: TGTGCCAGCAGCCCGGGACTAGCGGGGGGTAAGAACACCGGGGAGCTGTTTTTT. Translated, it gives CASSPGLAGGKNTGELFF.

The chain uses TRBV5-6 and TRBJ1-4; no clear D. CDR3 length: 15 amino acids. The ends were cut back, 1 base at V and 0 bases at J, with 7 bases in the middle. CDR1 SGHDT and CDR2 YYEEEE come from the germline V gene. DNA for the CDR3: TGTGCCAGCAGCTTGTACGGAGCAACTAATGAAAAACTGTTTTTT. Protein sequence: CASSLYGATNEKLFF.

This clonotype has ten or more counts. The chain joins TRBV7-8 to TRBJ1-2, with a tentative D call TRBD1 (5 bases). The V and J ends lost 3 bases and 3 bases respectively, with 14 bases between them. The CDR3 is made up of 15 amino acids. CDR1 is SGHVS, CDR2 FQNEAQ, per germline. This CDR3 is CASSFLPGLDYGYTF. The CDR3 DNA is TGTGCCAGCAGCTTTCTCCCGGGGCTGGACTATGGCTACACCTTC.

This rearrangement joins TRBV5-1 to TRBJ2-4; 9 positions agree with TRBD1. Germline V gene lookup returns CDR1 SGHRS and CDR2 YFSETQ. Trimming at V came to 4 bases and at J to 1 base, leaving 12 bases not matched to a gene. The CDR3 consists of 18 residues. CDR3 DNA: TGCGCCAGCAGCAAGGGACAGGGAGAAGGTTGGGCCAAAAACATTCAGTACTTC. Protein: CASSKGQGEGWAKNIQYF.

A word on this clonotype: Compared with germline, one end of the junction differs, possibly owing to a read error. The chain joins TRBV14 to TRBJ2-2; D remains unclear. Germline CDR1 reads SGHDN; CDR2 reads FVKESK. The CDR3 spans 12 residues. Written as DNA, the CDR3 is TGTGCCAGCTGCCACGGGTCCGGGGAGCTGTTTTTT. This codes for CASCHGSGELFF.

This clonotype occurred a few times. The chain recombines TRBV27 with TRBJ1-2; no firm D call. CDR1 MNHEY and CDR2 SMNVEV come from the germline V gene (reference sequence). V was pared by 6 bases and J by 0 bases, with 23 bases between. The CDR3 has 18 amino acids. CDR3 in DNA: TGTGCCAGCAGACGTGGGTTGCTCGTACGGGGAGCTAACTATGGCTACACCTTC. Protein sequence: CASRRGLLVRGANYGYTF.

This clonotype has just a few counts. The rearrangement links TRBV7-2 to TRBJ2-2, with D perhaps TRBD1 (6 bases). Trimming removed 5 bases at V and 5 bases at J, with 9 bases between. The CDR3 is 13 residues long. The germline CDR1 and CDR2 sequences are SGHTA and FQGNSA. For the CDR3, the DNA is TGTGCCAGCAGCCAGGACAGTACCGGGGAGCTGTTTTTT. As protein: CASSQDSTGELFF.

This clonotype was picked up a small number of times. This chain joins TRBV27 and TRBJ1-2; no definite D call. The V end was cut by 2 bases, the J end by 0 bases, with 13 bases between. CDR1 and CDR2 from the germline V gene are MNHEY and SMNVEV (reference sequence). This CDR3 spans 16 amino acids. The CDR3 is CASSLIGPAPNYGYTF. In DNA form, the CDR3 reads TGTGCCAGCAGTTTAATCGGGCCAGCTCCTAACTATGGCTACACCTTC.

This clonotype was observed a few times. The chain recombines TRBV30 with TRBJ1-2; D is unclear. The V end lost 4 bases, the J end lost 2 bases, and 5 bases lay between the germline ends. Germline V gene sequence: CDR1 GTSNPN, CDR2 SVGIG (reference sequence). The CDR3 is 11 residues long. The CDR3 DNA follows: TGTGCCTGGACCTCAAACTATGGCTACACCTTC. Protein product: CAWTSNYGYTF.

Many counts were recorded for this clonotype. The genes are TRBV11-3 and TRBJ1-2, with TRBD1 as a possible D gene (5 bases). The CDR3 extends over 16 amino acids. Trimming stripped 5 bases from V and 3 bases from J, with 19 bases between. Germline V gene data show CDR1 as SGHNT and CDR2 as YENEEA. The CDR3 DNA reads TGTGCCAGCAGCCTAGGGGAGCTTCACGGAGACTATGGCTACACCTTC. The encoded protein is CASSLGELHGDYGYTF. Drawing the rest from reference TRBV11-3 and TRBJ1-2, the complete variable domain is EAGVVQSPRYKIIEKKQPVAFWCNPISGHNTLYWYLQNLGQGPELLIRYENEEAVDDSQLPKDRFSAERLKGVDSTLKIQPAELGDSAVYLCASSLGELHGDYGYTFGSGTRLTVV.

The V gene is TRBV12-3 or TRBV12-4, the J gene TRBJ2-4; D gene uncertain. The CDR3 has 14 amino acids. V gave up 1 base and J gave up 6 bases, with 10 bases separating them. The CDR3 DNA reads TGTGCCAGCAGTTTAGAAAGACGTTTAAACATTCAGTACTTC. Encoded protein: CASSLERRLNIQYF.

This clonotype was seen more than once but under ten times. The CDR3 DNA reads as TGTGCCAGCAGTTGGAGGCGAGCGGGTGGCTACACCTTC. Its protein product is CASSWRRAGGYTF. The chain joins TRBV27 to TRBJ1-2, with unresolved D. CDR1 and CDR2 (germline): MNHEY, SMNVEV (reference sequence). Deletions cut 4 bases from V and 7 bases from J, with 13 bases between. The CDR3 contains 13 residues.

Only a few counts were recorded for this clonotype. J is TRBJ1-4 and V is TRBV7-9, with D hard to call. The germline CDR1 and CDR2 sequences are SEHNR and FQNEAQ (reference sequence). V lost 4 bases and J 1 base, leaving 7 bases between the germline ends. The CDR3 extends over 14 amino acids. The CDR3 sequence: CASSWGVTNEKLFF. CDR3 sequence (DNA): TGTGCCAGCAGCTGGGGAGTAACTAATGAAAAACTGTTTTTT.

A few counts support this clonotype. The chain carries TRBV11-2 and TRBJ2-5, with 7 bases lining up with TRBD2. This CDR3 comprises 18 residues. Germline CDR1 is SGHAT and CDR2 is FQNNGV. V was clipped by 5 bases and J by 8 bases; unmatched bases: 23. DNA of the CDR3: TGTGCCAGCAGCGCCCCCCCTTTTTGGCGGGGGTCCGGTGGAACCCAGTACTTC. This encodes CASSAPPFWRGSGGTQYF.